A selection of T cell receptor beta chains follows, all from one sample in a study of T cell responses to AZD1222 COVID-19 vaccine. The data were produced by immunoSEQ multiplex PCR, yet TCRdb's version contains in-frame clones alone and is incomplete. The table shows roughly 140,000 clones, with 92% occurring only once. Source: peripheral blood, taken 28 days after the second AZD1222 dose. These receptors came from an adult who received the AZD1222 COVID-19 vaccine. Each CDR3 is given with its conserved first and last residue. The D gene is left open where the match is weak. Clone size is shown for a subset of rows, as once, few, many or a class of expanded clone.

D gene: .; V gene: TRBV7-2; J gene: TRBJ2-3; clone size: .; CDR3 protein: CASSLGLLDTQYF; CDR3 DNA: TGTGCCAGCAGCTTAGGTCTCCTGGATACGCAGTATTTT
D gene: .; V gene: TRBV10-3; J gene: TRBJ1-6; clone size: .; CDR3 protein: CAISDRDSRYNSPLHF; CDR3 DNA: TGTGCCATCAGTGACCGGGACTCCAGATATAATTCACCCCTCCACTTT
D gene: TRBD2; V gene: TRBV4-3; J gene: TRBJ2-5; clone size: .; CDR3 protein: CASSRGLALETQYF; CDR3 DNA: TGCGCCAGCAGCCGGGGACTAGCCCTGGAGACCCAGTACTTC
D gene: .; V gene: TRBV12-5; J gene: TRBJ2-1; clone size: .; CDR3 protein: CASGYNEQFF; CDR3 DNA: TGTGCTAGTGGATACAATGAGCAGTTCTTC
D gene: TRBD1; V gene: TRBV5-4; J gene: TRBJ1-4; clone size: many; CDR3 protein: CASSHRQGTAGGEKLFF; CDR3 DNA: TGTGCCAGCAGCCACAGACAGGGAACGGCGGGCGGTGAAAAACTGTTTTTT
D gene: .; V gene: TRBV7-6; J gene: TRBJ2-7; clone size: .; CDR3 protein: CASSLGGGLVSYEQYF; CDR3 DNA: TGTGCCAGCAGCTTAGGAGGGGGTCTGGTCTCCTACGAGCAGTACTTC
D gene: .; V gene: TRBV2; J gene: TRBJ2-1; clone size: .; CDR3 protein: CASSDQRPVGWDPRGYNEQFF; CDR3 DNA: TGTGCCAGCAGTGATCAAAGGCCAGTAGGATGGGATCCAAGAGGCTACAATGAGCAGTTCTTC
D gene: .; V gene: TRBV7-3; J gene: TRBJ1-1; clone size: .; CDR3 protein: CASSSGQGMNTEAFF; CDR3 DNA: TGTGCCAGCAGCTCCGGTCAGGGGATGAACACTGAAGCTTTCTTT
D gene: TRBD1; V gene: TRBV5-1; J gene: TRBJ2-6; clone size: .; CDR3 protein: CASSWGQGANVLTF; CDR3 DNA: TGCGCCAGCAGCTGGGGACAGGGGGCCAACGTCCTGACTTTC
D gene: .; V gene: TRBV30; J gene: TRBJ1-5; clone size: .; CDR3 protein: CASDGYNQPQHF; CDR3 DNA: TGTGCCTCGGACGGTTACAATCAGCCCCAGCATTTT
D gene: TRBD2; V gene: TRBV2; J gene: TRBJ2-3; clone size: .; CDR3 protein: CASIRTSGRGSTDTQYF; CDR3 DNA: TGTGCCAGCATCAGGACTAGCGGGAGGGGAAGCACAGATACGCAGTATTTT
D gene: .; V gene: TRBV5-1; J gene: TRBJ1-2; clone size: .; CDR3 protein: CASSRLDMNYGYTF; CDR3 DNA: TGCGCCAGCAGTCGGTTGGACATGAACTATGGCTACACCTTC
D gene: TRBD1; V gene: TRBV28; J gene: TRBJ1-2; clone size: once; CDR3 protein: CASTPGTGHYGYTF; CDR3 DNA: TGTGCCAGCACCCCCGGGACAGGGCACTATGGCTACACCTTC
D gene: .; V gene: TRBV5-6; J gene: TRBJ1-2; clone size: .; CDR3 protein: CASSPGPGTRPYGYTF; CDR3 DNA: TGTGCCAGCAGCCCGGGACCGGGTACACGTCCCTATGGCTACACCTTC
D gene: TRBD1; V gene: TRBV24-1; J gene: TRBJ2-3; clone size: .; CDR3 protein: CATEPGQGFRSTDTQYF; CDR3 DNA: TGTGCCACCGAACCGGGACAGGGCTTTCGAAGCACAGATACGCAGTATTTT
D gene: TRBD1; V gene: TRBV19; J gene: TRBJ1-1; clone size: .; CDR3 protein: CASSMQGGDTEAFF; CDR3 DNA: TGTGCCAGTAGCATGCAGGGGGGTGATACTGAAGCTTTCTTT
D gene: TRBD1; V gene: TRBV5-8; J gene: TRBJ1-4; clone size: .; CDR3 protein: CASSLGQGGNEKLFF; CDR3 DNA: TGTGCCAGCAGCCTCGGACAGGGCGGTAATGAAAAACTGTTTTTT
D gene: TRBD2; V gene: TRBV11-2; J gene: TRBJ2-3; clone size: .; CDR3 protein: CASSLKVGRGDTQYF; CDR3 DNA: TGTGCCAGCAGCTTAAAGGTCGGGAGGGGGGATACGCAGTATTTT
D gene: .; V gene: TRBV9; J gene: TRBJ1-2; clone size: once; CDR3 protein: CASSLNTDYGYTF; CDR3 DNA: TGTGCCAGCAGCCTTAACACCGACTATGGCTACACCTTC
D gene: .; V gene: TRBV7-3; J gene: TRBJ1-1; clone size: .; CDR3 protein: CASSLGPQAEAFF; CDR3 DNA: TGTGCCAGCAGCTTAGGGCCCCAAGCAGAAGCTTTCTTT
D gene: .; V gene: TRBV4-1; J gene: TRBJ1-5; clone size: once; CDR3 protein: CASSQPSGGRNQPQHF; CDR3 DNA: TGCGCCAGCAGCCAGCCCTCCGGGGGGAGGAATCAGCCCCAGCATTTT
D gene: .; V gene: TRBV18; J gene: TRBJ2-5; clone size: once; CDR3 protein: CASSPLGGTETQYF; CDR3 DNA: TGTGCCAGCTCACCACTCGGGGGCACAGAGACCCAGTACTTC
D gene: .; V gene: TRBV27; J gene: TRBJ2-1; clone size: .; CDR3 protein: CASSTPGLGALGEQFF; CDR3 DNA: TGTGCCAGCAGTACCCCCGGACTGGGGGCGTTGGGTGAGCAGTTCTTC
D gene: .; V gene: TRBV12-1; J gene: TRBJ2-1; clone size: few; CDR3 protein: CASSYWREGVYNEQFF; CDR3 DNA: TGTGCCAGCAGTTATTGGCGGGAGGGGGTCTACAATGAGCAGTTCTTC
D gene: .; V gene: TRBV24-1; J gene: TRBJ2-2; clone size: .; CDR3 protein: CATSDLSTQSTGELFF; CDR3 DNA: TGTGCCACCAGTGATTTGTCCACCCAGAGCACCGGGGAGCTGTTTTTT
D gene: .; V gene: TRBV28; J gene: TRBJ1-6; clone size: .; CDR3 protein: CASSSGQYNSPLHF; CDR3 DNA: TGTGCCAGCAGCTCGGGACAATATAATTCACCCCTCCACTTT
D gene: .; V gene: TRBV7-2; J gene: TRBJ1-6; clone size: .; CDR3 protein: CASSLDSSYNSPLHF; CDR3 DNA: TGTGCCAGCAGCTTAGACAGCTCCTATAATTCACCCCTCCACTTT
D gene: .; V gene: TRBV4-2; J gene: TRBJ1-5; clone size: .; CDR3 protein: CASSQTDVAGNQPQHF; CDR3 DNA: TGTGCCAGCAGCCAAACGGACGTGGCGGGCAATCAGCCCCAGCATTTT
D gene: .; V gene: TRBV29-1; J gene: TRBJ1-2; clone size: .; CDR3 protein: CSVAGSTSYGYTF; CDR3 DNA: TGCAGCGTCGCAGGGTCGACTTCCTATGGCTACACCTTC
D gene: TRBD1; V gene: TRBV9; J gene: TRBJ2-5; clone size: .; CDR3 protein: CASSVATTGGETQYF; CDR3 DNA: TGTGCCAGCAGCGTAGCAACGACAGGGGGGGAGACCCAGTACTTC
D gene: .; V gene: TRBV30; J gene: TRBJ1-5; clone size: .; CDR3 protein: CAWSGGKDQPQHF; CDR3 DNA: TGTGCCTGGAGTGGGGGAAAGGATCAGCCCCAGCATTTT
D gene: .; V gene: TRBV18; J gene: TRBJ2-7; clone size: once; CDR3 protein: CASYWSASSYEQYF; CDR3 DNA: TGTGCCAGCTACTGGTCAGCCAGCTCCTACGAGCAGTACTTC
D gene: .; V gene: TRBV5-4; J gene: TRBJ1-1; clone size: .; CDR3 protein: CASSSTGSSIEDTEAFF; CDR3 DNA: TGTGCCAGCAGCTCCACCGGGAGCTCGATTGAGGACACTGAAGCTTTCTTT
D gene: .; V gene: TRBV4-1; J gene: TRBJ2-1; clone size: .; CDR3 protein: CASSQEDRPLGYNEQFF; CDR3 DNA: TGCGCCAGCAGCCAAGAAGACAGGCCCTTAGGGTACAATGAGCAGTTCTTC
D gene: .; V gene: TRBV3-1/TRBV3-2; J gene: TRBJ2-7; clone size: .; CDR3 protein: CASSQDANVIEQYF; CDR3 DNA: TGTGCCAGCAGCCAAGATGCGAATGTGATCGAGCAGTACTTC
D gene: TRBD2; V gene: TRBV5-4; J gene: TRBJ2-1; clone size: .; CDR3 protein: CASSLGGFLGTRQFF; CDR3 DNA: TGTGCCAGCAGCTTGGGGGGTTTTTTGGGGACTAGACAGTTCTTC
D gene: .; V gene: TRBV30; J gene: TRBJ2-7; clone size: .; CDR3 protein: CAWSVRELGLYEQYF; CDR3 DNA: TGTGCCTGGAGTGTAAGGGAGTTGGGACTCTACGAGCAGTACTTC
D gene: TRBD1; V gene: TRBV6-5; J gene: TRBJ2-1; clone size: .; CDR3 protein: CASSLGTGNYNEQFF; CDR3 DNA: TGTGCCAGTTCCCTGGGGACAGGGAACTACAATGAGCAGTTCTTC
D gene: .; V gene: TRBV28; J gene: TRBJ1-3; clone size: .; CDR3 protein: CASSHPGEGNTIYF; CDR3 DNA: TGTGCCAGCAGCCATCCAGGGGAAGGAAACACCATATATTTT
D gene: TRBD1; V gene: TRBV5-6; J gene: TRBJ1-2; clone size: .; CDR3 protein: CASNLDTGGGYTF; CDR3 DNA: TGTGCCAGCAACCTTGATACAGGGGGCGGCTACACCTTC
D gene: TRBD2; V gene: TRBV9; J gene: TRBJ2-5; clone size: .; CDR3 protein: CASSRGLAGGGQETQYF; CDR3 DNA: TGTGCCAGCAGCCGGGGACTAGCGGGAGGGGGCCAAGAGACCCAGTACTTC
D gene: .; V gene: TRBV5-1; J gene: TRBJ2-2; clone size: .; CDR3 protein: CASSPGLPNTGELFF; CDR3 DNA: TGCGCCAGCAGCCCAGGACTACCTAACACCGGGGAGCTGTTTTTT
D gene: .; V gene: TRBV2; J gene: TRBJ2-1; clone size: once; CDR3 protein: CASSEQGIEQFF; CDR3 DNA: TGTGCCAGCAGTGAGCAGGGGATAGAGCAGTTCTTC
D gene: .; V gene: TRBV24-1; J gene: TRBJ2-2; clone size: .; CDR3 protein: CATSERLTGELFF; CDR3 DNA: TGTGCCACCAGTGAACGACTCACCGGGGAGCTGTTTTTT
D gene: .; V gene: TRBV5-5; J gene: TRBJ1-6; clone size: .; CDR3 protein: CASSLAVGRTNSPLHF; CDR3 DNA: TGTGCCAGCAGCTTGGCCGTCGGGAGGACTAATTCACCCCTCCACTTT
D gene: .; V gene: TRBV7-2; J gene: TRBJ2-2; clone size: .; CDR3 protein: CASSKGHITGELFF; CDR3 DNA: TGTGCCAGCAGCAAAGGACATATCACCGGGGAGCTGTTTTTT
D gene: .; V gene: TRBV18; J gene: TRBJ2-7; clone size: few; CDR3 protein: CASSRETGPYEQYF; CDR3 DNA: TGTGCCAGCTCACGAGAGACAGGCCCCTACGAGCAGTACTTC
D gene: .; V gene: TRBV7-9; J gene: TRBJ2-7; clone size: few; CDR3 protein: CASSSGRAYEQYF; CDR3 DNA: TGTGCCAGCAGCTCCGGACGGGCCTACGAGCAGTACTTC
D gene: TRBD2; V gene: TRBV19; J gene: TRBJ2-7; clone size: .; CDR3 protein: CASSMGLAGAGEQYF; CDR3 DNA: TGTGCCAGTAGTATGGGACTAGCTGGTGCGGGAGAGCAGTACTTC
D gene: .; V gene: TRBV6-5; J gene: TRBJ1-5; clone size: .; CDR3 protein: CASSYSRVGQPQHF; CDR3 DNA: TGTGCCAGCAGTTACTCTAGGGTTGGACAGCCCCAGCATTTT
D gene: .; V gene: TRBV2; J gene: TRBJ1-1; clone size: .; CDR3 protein: CASSIFVRGAEAFF; CDR3 DNA: TGTGCCAGCAGTATTTTCGTAAGGGGCGCTGAAGCTTTCTTT
D gene: .; V gene: TRBV11-3; J gene: TRBJ2-1; clone size: .; CDR3 protein: CASSPPEGRRNEQFF; CDR3 DNA: TGTGCCAGCAGCCCACCCGAGGGCAGACGTAATGAGCAGTTCTTC
D gene: TRBD2; V gene: TRBV11-2; J gene: TRBJ2-1; clone size: .; CDR3 protein: CASSPEGLAGSNEQFF; CDR3 DNA: TGTGCCAGCAGCCCGGAGGGACTAGCGGGGTCCAATGAGCAGTTCTTC
D gene: .; V gene: TRBV19; J gene: TRBJ1-4; clone size: .; CDR3 protein: CASSRAPGTANEKLFF; CDR3 DNA: TGTGCCAGTAGTAGGGCCCCAGGGACGGCTAATGAAAAACTGTTTTTT